These T cell receptor beta chains were read from a single sample in a study of monozygotic twins with inflammatory bowel disease. TCRdb reprocessed the 5' RACE reads and stores each CDR3 protein as one record, lacking DNA. The specimen's table records approximately 85,000 distinct CDR3 sequences. Sequencing was carried out using blood. The receptors were sampled from a human donor with ulcerative colitis or Crohn's disease, or a healthy co-twin of an affected twin (not recorded which). The CDR3 runs from the conserved cysteine through the conserved F or W. The order of the fields is clone size, V gene, J gene, CDR3 protein. The size field is filled for only some rows; it gives once, few, many or a size class.

-	TRBV15	TRBJ2-3	CATSRRQDPDTQYF
-	TRBV12-3/TRBV12-4	TRBJ1-2	CASSLRGLEGGNTF
-	TRBV11-2	TRBJ2-2	CASSRTGDTGELFF
-	TRBV6-2/TRBV6-3	TRBJ2-1	CASSLMGGGWYSSSYNEQFF
-	TRBV4-1	TRBJ2-7	CASSQGRAPYEQYF
-	TRBV4-1	TRBJ2-7	CASSQEGGYYEQYF
-	TRBV19	TRBJ2-3	CASSAREGNTDTQYF
-	TRBV7-9	TRBJ2-3	CASSSTGGTPDTQYF
-	TRBV6-1	TRBJ1-5	CASSVIRGSNQPQHF
-	TRBV11-2	TRBJ2-5	CASSLRMWGPQETQYF
-	TRBV12-3/TRBV12-4	TRBJ2-3	CASSLEGWTDTQYF
-	TRBV11-2	TRBJ1-2	CASSGIGQSYGYTF
-	TRBV5-1	TRBJ2-1	CASSTGHNEQFF
-	TRBV12-3/TRBV12-4	TRBJ2-7	CASSFGGTRIYEQYF
-	TRBV20-1	TRBJ1-1	CASGTGYTEAFF
-	TRBV6-1	TRBJ1-1	CASSALTGYITEAFF
-	TRBV10-3	TRBJ2-3	CAIREQGRSTDTQYF
-	TRBV5-1	TRBJ1-1	CASLVSPGNTEAFF
-	TRBV29-1	TRBJ1-2	CSAGTATQTYGYTF
-	TRBV12-3/TRBV12-4	TRBJ1-1	CASSPQAPGGIVNTEAFF
-	TRBV3-1	TRBJ2-3	CASSQETSGVKDTQYF
-	TRBV29-1	TRBJ1-3	CSALTDGNTIYF
-	TRBV5-1	TRBJ1-6	CASSLGLGSPLHF
-	TRBV11-2	TRBJ2-2	CASSLEGRFTGELFF
-	TRBV5-1	TRBJ2-6	CASSLGGSGANVLTF
-	TRBV11-2	TRBJ2-1	CASSRLRGAYNEQFF
-	TRBV5-8	TRBJ2-7	CASSPFQTNRGVPYEQYF
-	TRBV5-5	TRBJ1-5	CASSLNEGRDQPQHF
-	TRBV5-6	TRBJ2-1	CASSLGAGWDNEQFF
-	TRBV20-1	TRBJ2-1	CSASWGAYNEQFF
-	TRBV4-2	TRBJ1-5	CASSRAQGEPQHF
medium-sized	TRBV5-5	TRBJ2-2	CASSFFDFPGELFF
-	TRBV5-1	TRBJ2-3	CASSGQGTDTQYF
-	TRBV7-9	TRBJ2-2	CASSPGGNTGELFF
-	TRBV6-2/TRBV6-3	TRBJ2-1	CASSYSPSWGFNEQFF